The following is a TCR beta chain sequence with its context. Antigen specificity is unknown. Amplification of TCR beta CDR3 regions was performed using RNA transcripts as template. The primer set for the first-round RT-PCR of the TCR CDR3 was HTBI. In TCRdb, the multiplex PCR reads were re-called with MiXCR into one record per CDR3 protein. The sample carries hundreds of thousands of distinct CDR3 sequences, approximately 14% recorded once. CDR3 length: 15 amino acids. Germline CDR1 and CDR2: SNHLY and FYNNEI. V was clipped by 7 bases and J by 8 bases, with 20 bases between them. These data come from a study of T cells in Graves' hyperthyroidism and ophthalmopathy. Overall study results and limits: The model made its ophthalmopathy prediction, and onset followed a median around 6.5 months later.

The sample consisted of blood. This clonotype originated in a man aged 18 to 30 with Graves' ophthalmopathy. The chain has TRBV2 and TRBJ1-4; D call uncertain. The CDR3 nucleotides are TGTGCCAGCACAGGAGTTCTGGGAGTCGGGGAAAAACTGTTTTTT. Translating gives CASTGVLGVGEKLFF.